This is a list of T cell receptor beta chains from one sample in a study of blood T cell repertoires in COVID-19. The data were produced by immunoSEQ multiplex PCR, yet TCRdb's version contains in-frame clones alone and is incomplete. The table has about 250,000 clones, almost 85% seen once. Source material: PBMCs or T cells enriched from blood (not recorded which). The receptor source for this set is a woman aged 45 to 65 with acute COVID-19. The CDR3 runs from the conserved cysteine through the conserved F or W. The order of the fields is J gene, V gene, clone size, D gene, CDR3 DNA, CDR3 protein. D genes are given only for firm matches. For some rows the clone size is stated as once, few or many, or as a class when expanded; others skip it.

J gene: TRBJ2-7; V gene: TRBV2; clone size: .; D gene: TRBD2; CDR3 DNA: TGTGCCAGCAGTGGGGGACTAGCGGGGGGCGAGCAGTACTTC; CDR3 protein: CASSGGLAGGEQYF
J gene: TRBJ1-2; V gene: TRBV4-1; clone size: .; D gene: .; CDR3 DNA: TGCGCCAGCAGCCAACTATTTGGACAGAGTATCTATGGCTACACCTTC; CDR3 protein: CASSQLFGQSIYGYTF
J gene: TRBJ1-1; V gene: TRBV19; clone size: .; D gene: .; CDR3 DNA: TGTGCCAGTATAGGGGGTTCCCTGAACACTGAAGCTTTCTTT; CDR3 protein: CASIGGSLNTEAFF
J gene: TRBJ2-1; V gene: TRBV19; clone size: .; D gene: TRBD2; CDR3 DNA: TGTGCCAGTAGTCCGGGACTAGCGGGTGAGCAGTTCTTC; CDR3 protein: CASSPGLAGEQFF
J gene: TRBJ2-7; V gene: TRBV6-2/TRBV6-3; clone size: .; D gene: .; CDR3 DNA: TGTGCCAGCAGACCTCCCCATGGGGCGAATATCCAGGGCGAGCAGTACTTC; CDR3 protein: CASRPPHGANIQGEQYF
J gene: TRBJ2-1; V gene: TRBV19; clone size: .; D gene: TRBD1; CDR3 DNA: TGTGCCAGTAGATCAGACAGGGGGCACGATGAGCAGTTCTTC; CDR3 protein: CASRSDRGHDEQFF
J gene: TRBJ1-6; V gene: TRBV29-1; clone size: .; D gene: TRBD1; CDR3 DNA: TGCAGCGGCTCGACAGGGATAGATTCACCCCTCCACTTT; CDR3 protein: CSGSTGIDSPLHF
J gene: TRBJ1-3; V gene: TRBV5-1; clone size: .; D gene: TRBD1; CDR3 DNA: TGCGCCAGCAGCTTGGCCGGACAGGGCAACACCATATATTTT; CDR3 protein: CASSLAGQGNTIYF
J gene: TRBJ1-6; V gene: TRBV6-5; clone size: .; D gene: .; CDR3 DNA: TGTGCCAGCAGTTCAGACAGGTTCAAATCTTCACCCCTCCACTTT; CDR3 protein: CASSSDRFKSSPLHF
J gene: TRBJ1-5; V gene: TRBV30; clone size: .; D gene: .; CDR3 DNA: TGTGCCTGGAATCGAGAGGGCTATAGCAATCAGCCCCAGCATTTT; CDR3 protein: CAWNREGYSNQPQHF
J gene: TRBJ1-2; V gene: TRBV11-2; clone size: .; D gene: TRBD1; CDR3 DNA: TGTGCCAGCAGCTGGCAGACAGGGGGAGAATATGGCTACACCTTC; CDR3 protein: CASSWQTGGEYGYTF
J gene: TRBJ2-5; V gene: TRBV11-2; clone size: .; D gene: TRBD1; CDR3 DNA: TGTGCCAGCAGCTTAGGCGACAGGGGAAGGATATGGACCCAGTACTTC; CDR3 protein: CASSLGDRGRIWTQYF
J gene: TRBJ1-5; V gene: TRBV23-1; clone size: .; D gene: TRBD1; CDR3 DNA: TGCGCCAGCAGTCAATCGAGACGACAGGGAGTAGATCAGCCCCAGCATTTT; CDR3 protein: CASSQSRRQGVDQPQHF
J gene: TRBJ2-5; V gene: TRBV19; clone size: .; D gene: .; CDR3 DNA: TGTGCCAGTAGTGGGGGGGGCCGGGAGACCCAGTACTTC; CDR3 protein: CASSGGGRETQYF
J gene: TRBJ2-3; V gene: TRBV9; clone size: .; D gene: .; CDR3 DNA: TGTGCCAGCAGCGTAGTAGGGGGCACAGATACGCAGTATTTT; CDR3 protein: CASSVVGGTDTQYF
J gene: TRBJ1-4; V gene: TRBV3-1/TRBV3-2; clone size: .; D gene: .; CDR3 DNA: TGTGCCAGCAGCACACAGGATTATAATGAAAAACTGTTTTTT; CDR3 protein: CASSTQDYNEKLFF
J gene: TRBJ2-2; V gene: TRBV7-2; clone size: few; D gene: TRBD1; CDR3 DNA: TGTGCCAGCAGCTCGGGACAGACGAACACCGGGGAGCTGTTTTTT; CDR3 protein: CASSSGQTNTGELFF
J gene: TRBJ1-1; V gene: TRBV25-1; clone size: .; D gene: TRBD1; CDR3 DNA: TGTGCCAGCAGTCGCGTACAGGGGGCTGAAGCTTTCTTT; CDR3 protein: CASSRVQGAEAFF
J gene: TRBJ2-2; V gene: TRBV10-3; clone size: .; D gene: .; CDR3 DNA: TGTGCCATCAGTGAACAGGGATACACCGGGGAGCTGTTTTTT; CDR3 protein: CAISEQGYTGELFF
J gene: TRBJ1-4; V gene: TRBV9; clone size: .; D gene: .; CDR3 DNA: TGTGCCAGCAGCGTAGCCCAGGGCGGCAGTGAAAAACTGTTTTTT; CDR3 protein: CASSVAQGGSEKLFF
J gene: TRBJ1-4; V gene: TRBV7-9; clone size: .; D gene: .; CDR3 DNA: TGTGCCAGCAGCTCGGACAGCTTTAATGAAAAACTGTTTTTT; CDR3 protein: CASSSDSFNEKLFF
J gene: TRBJ2-2; V gene: TRBV13; clone size: once; D gene: TRBD1; CDR3 DNA: TGTGCCAGCAAGCGGGACAGGGGTATCGGCGGGGAGCTGTTTTTT; CDR3 protein: CASKRDRGIGGELFF
J gene: TRBJ1-6; V gene: TRBV27; clone size: .; D gene: .; CDR3 DNA: TGTGCCAGCAGTTTATTTACAGGCGATAGGAGCTCCTATAATTCACCCCTCCACTTT; CDR3 protein: CASSLFTGDRSSYNSPLHF
J gene: TRBJ1-1; V gene: TRBV2; clone size: once; D gene: TRBD1; CDR3 DNA: TGTGCCAGCAGTCCCAGGACAGGGCAGGACCACACTCGTTCCTTT; CDR3 protein: CASSPRTGQDHTRSF
J gene: TRBJ2-7; V gene: TRBV18; clone size: few; D gene: TRBD2; CDR3 DNA: TGTGCCAGCTCACCTCGGGGGGTCTTCGAGCAGTACTTC; CDR3 protein: CASSPRGVFEQYF
J gene: TRBJ1-5; V gene: TRBV15; clone size: .; D gene: .; CDR3 DNA: TGTGCCACCAGCAGAGATAAGAAGCGTGATCAGCCCCAGCATTTT; CDR3 protein: CATSRDKKRDQPQHF
J gene: TRBJ1-2; V gene: TRBV19; clone size: .; D gene: .; CDR3 DNA: TGTGCCAGTAGGACGACAGACACTTATGGCTACACCTTC; CDR3 protein: CASRTTDTYGYTF
J gene: TRBJ2-1; V gene: TRBV29-1; clone size: .; D gene: TRBD2; CDR3 DNA: TGCAGCGCCGGGAGGACGGACAATGAGCAGTTCTTC; CDR3 protein: CSAGRTDNEQFF
J gene: TRBJ2-4; V gene: TRBV7-2; clone size: .; D gene: .; CDR3 DNA: TGTGCCAGCAGCCCAGGGGCTGGCAAAAACATTCAGTACTTC; CDR3 protein: CASSPGAGKNIQYF
J gene: TRBJ2-3; V gene: TRBV6-5; clone size: .; D gene: TRBD1; CDR3 DNA: TGTGCCAGCAAGACAGGGGAATACACAGATACGCAGTATTTT; CDR3 protein: CASKTGEYTDTQYF
J gene: TRBJ2-1; V gene: TRBV29-1; clone size: once; D gene: TRBD2; CDR3 DNA: TGCAGCGTAAATAGCGGGGGGGGTTACAATGAGCAGTTCTTC; CDR3 protein: CSVNSGGGYNEQFF
J gene: TRBJ2-1; V gene: TRBV9; clone size: .; D gene: .; CDR3 DNA: TGTGCCAGCAGCCTTTCAGGGGATCAGTACAATGAGCAGTTCTTC; CDR3 protein: CASSLSGDQYNEQFF
J gene: TRBJ1-3; V gene: TRBV7-3; clone size: .; D gene: .; CDR3 DNA: TGTGCCAGCAGCCCCAACGACAGGTTTGGAAACACCATATATTTT; CDR3 protein: CASSPNDRFGNTIYF
J gene: TRBJ1-1; V gene: TRBV6-5; clone size: .; D gene: TRBD1; CDR3 DNA: TGTGCCAGCAGCTTGACAGGGGCGGACACTGAAGCTTTCTTT; CDR3 protein: CASSLTGADTEAFF
J gene: TRBJ2-5; V gene: TRBV6-2/TRBV6-3; clone size: .; D gene: TRBD2; CDR3 DNA: TGTGCCAGCAGTTACGGCGGGGGGGCCCAAGAGACCCAGTACTTC; CDR3 protein: CASSYGGGAQETQYF
J gene: TRBJ2-5; V gene: TRBV5-1; clone size: .; D gene: .; CDR3 DNA: TGCGCCAGCAGCTTGGAAGAGGGCCAGAGAGAGACCCAGTACTTC; CDR3 protein: CASSLEEGQRETQYF
J gene: TRBJ1-2; V gene: TRBV19; clone size: .; D gene: .; CDR3 DNA: TGTGCCAGTAGTATAGATCACCCGCCAGTCTTCTTTTCGGGATACACCTTC; CDR3 protein: CASSIDHPPVFFSGYTF
J gene: TRBJ2-7; V gene: TRBV20-1; clone size: .; D gene: .; CDR3 DNA: TGCAGTGCTAGTTACAGGACCTACGAGCAGTACTTC; CDR3 protein: CSASYRTYEQYF
J gene: TRBJ2-7; V gene: TRBV11-2; clone size: .; D gene: TRBD2; CDR3 DNA: TGTGCCAGCAGCTTAGAGCGGGGGAGGACGACCCTAATCTACGAGCAGTACTTC; CDR3 protein: CASSLERGRTTLIYEQYF
J gene: TRBJ1-2; V gene: TRBV27; clone size: .; D gene: .; CDR3 DNA: TGTGCCAGCAGTTCGACAGAAGCTAACTATGGCTACACCTTC; CDR3 protein: CASSSTEANYGYTF
J gene: TRBJ2-1; V gene: TRBV3-1/TRBV3-2; clone size: once; D gene: .; CDR3 DNA: TGTGCCAGCAGCCAAGAGGTTCGGGGGTACAATGAGCAGTTCTTC; CDR3 protein: CASSQEVRGYNEQFF
J gene: TRBJ1-1; V gene: TRBV2; clone size: .; D gene: .; CDR3 DNA: TGTGCCGGGGGGGGCAGGGACCCGAACACTGAAGCTTTCTTT; CDR3 protein: CAGGGRDPNTEAFF
J gene: TRBJ2-2; V gene: TRBV30; clone size: .; D gene: .; CDR3 DNA: TGTGCCTGGAGTCGGGCGGGCGCGAACACCGGGGAGCTGTTTTTT; CDR3 protein: CAWSRAGANTGELFF
J gene: TRBJ1-6; V gene: TRBV3-1/TRBV3-2; clone size: once; D gene: .; CDR3 DNA: TGTGCCAGCAGCCAAGCTCGGGGCTCCTATAATTCACCCCTCCACTTT; CDR3 protein: CASSQARGSYNSPLHF
J gene: TRBJ1-6; V gene: TRBV6-5; clone size: once; D gene: .; CDR3 DNA: TGTGCCAGCAGTTATCGACGGGAACCTAATTCACCCCTCCACTTT; CDR3 protein: CASSYRREPNSPLHF
J gene: TRBJ2-6; V gene: TRBV19; clone size: .; D gene: TRBD1; CDR3 DNA: TGTGCCAGTAGTGTAAGGGACAGGGGGACCCCTGGGGCCAACGTCCTGACTTTC; CDR3 protein: CASSVRDRGTPGANVLTF
J gene: TRBJ2-7; V gene: TRBV30; clone size: .; D gene: TRBD1; CDR3 DNA: TGTGCCTGGTTGGGGCAGGGGGTGAACTACGAGCAGTACTTC; CDR3 protein: CAWLGQGVNYEQYF
J gene: TRBJ2-4; V gene: TRBV19; clone size: .; D gene: .; CDR3 DNA: TGTGCCAGTAGTTTGGGGGCGCAGGGGTTAGCCAAAAACATTCAGTACTTC; CDR3 protein: CASSLGAQGLAKNIQYF
J gene: TRBJ1-1; V gene: TRBV19; clone size: once; D gene: TRBD1; CDR3 DNA: TGTGCCAGTAGTCCGTTGACAGGGCTGGTGAACACTGAAGCTTTCTTT; CDR3 protein: CASSPLTGLVNTEAFF
J gene: TRBJ2-7; V gene: TRBV30; clone size: .; D gene: TRBD1; CDR3 DNA: TGTGCCTGGAACACGGGACAGGGGGTCTACGAGCAGTACTTC; CDR3 protein: CAWNTGQGVYEQYF
J gene: TRBJ1-2; V gene: TRBV2; clone size: few; D gene: .; CDR3 DNA: TGTGCCAGCACCGGACAGTTTGGCTATGGCTACACCTTC; CDR3 protein: CASTGQFGYGYTF
J gene: TRBJ1-3; V gene: TRBV5-1; clone size: once; D gene: .; CDR3 DNA: TGCGCCAGCAGCTTTATCCCGGAGGGCTCTGGAAACACCATATATTTT; CDR3 protein: CASSFIPEGSGNTIYF